What follows describes a single T cell receptor (beta chain). These data are taken from a study of T cells in Graves' hyperthyroidism and ophthalmopathy. Between the trimmed V and J ends, which lost 0 bases and 4 bases, there was a span of 13 bases. This CDR3 contains 16 residues. Germline CDR1 reads SGHDT; CDR2 reads YYEEEE. What was amplified from RNA transcripts were TCR beta CDR3 regions. The study used the HTBI primer set for a first-round RT-PCR of the TCR CDR3. In TCRdb, the multiplex PCR reads were re-called with MiXCR into one record per CDR3 protein. Of approximately 710,000 distinct CDR3 sequences in the sample, 15% to 20% were seen once.

V is TRBV5-6 and J is TRBJ2-2; D gene uncertain. This sequence originates from a man aged 45-65 years with Graves' hyperthyroidism. The source material was blood. The DNA of the CDR3 is TGTGCCAGCAGCTTGGGACACTTTATCTCCACCGGGGAGCTGTTTTTT. Residues: CASSLGHFISTGELFF.